The next 19 T cell receptor beta chains were all read from a single sample in a study of human T cells and chemical hapten exposure. A single record per CDR3 protein comes from TCRdb applying MiXCR to the 5' RACE reads. The sample comprises about 81,000 distinct CDR3 sequences, roughly 8% of which are singletons, and around 2.3% rests with the top ten. Blood, whole and unfractionated, served as the source for total RNA extraction. Every receptor here comes from a male donor in good health.

This clonotype occurred many times. V gene TRBV20-1 combines with J gene TRBJ1-2, with no clear D. The CDR3 is made up of 10 amino acids. CDR1 DFQATT and CDR2 SNEGSKA come from the germline V gene (reference sequence). Trimming took off 8 bases at V and 4 bases at J, with 8 bases between the two ends. For the CDR3, the DNA is TGCAGTCCACACGGCTATGGCTACACCTTC. It codes for CSPHGYGYTF.

This clonotype was detected a few times. CDR3 nucleotides: TGTGCCAGCAGTTTAAGCCTCCGGGAAAAACTGTTTTTT. Translated, it gives CASSLSLREKLFF. The rearrangement uses TRBV27 and TRBJ1-4, with D hard to call. CDR3 size: 13 residues. The V gene lost 2 bases and the J gene lost 8 bases, with 9 bases spanning the gap. Germline CDR1 reads MNHEY; CDR2 reads SMNVEV (reference sequence).

In this sample, this clonotype turned up a few times. V gene TRBV2 combines with J gene TRBJ2-7; D gene ambiguous. Trimming cost V 7 bases and J 3 bases, with 13 bases left between them. In germline, CDR1 is SNHLY, CDR2 FYNNEI. This CDR3 region has 13 residues. CDR3 protein: CASNRPNVYEQYF. As DNA, the CDR3 is TGTGCCAGCAACAGACCAAATGTCTACGAGCAGTACTTC.

The table lists this clonotype with a few counts. The V and J genes are TRBV4-2 and TRBJ1-6; TRBD1 is a possible D gene (5 bases). Germline-derived CDR1 and CDR2 are LGHNA and YNFKEQ. There are 17 residues in the CDR3. The V and J ends lost 0 bases and 0 bases respectively, with 9 bases between them. CDR3 loop: CASSQDGTDSYNSPLHF. CDR3 in DNA: TGTGCCAGCAGCCAAGATGGGACGGACTCCTATAATTCACCCCTCCACTTT.

In its sample, this clonotype was seen many times. V gene TRBV5-4 combines with J gene TRBJ2-7; 7 positions match TRBD1. CDR1 SGHNT and CDR2 YYREEE come from the germline V gene (reference sequence). CDR3 size: 13 residues. Trimming cost V 4 bases and J 1 base; bases outside gene matches: 2. CDR3 sequence (DNA): TGTGCCAGCAGCCAGACAGGGTCCTACGAGCAGTACTTC. This gives the protein CASSQTGSYEQYF. Drawing the rest from reference TRBV5-4 and TRBJ2-7, the complete variable domain is ETGVTQSPTHLIKTRGQQVTLRCSSQSGHNTVSWYQQALGQGPQFIFQYYREEENGRGNFPPRFSGLQFPNYSSELNVNALELDDSALYLCASSQTGSYEQYFGPGTRLTVT.

This clonotype was seen ten or more times. The genes are TRBV29-1 and TRBJ2-1, with 11 positions matching TRBD2. The length of the CDR3 is 16 residues. With V trimmed by 3 bases and J by 4 bases, 8 bases remained unmatched. Germline lookup yields CDR1 SQVTM and CDR2 ANQGSEA. CDR3 loop: CSVDPGLAGPYNEQFF. The DNA of the CDR3 is TGCAGCGTTGACCCCGGACTAGCGGGCCCGTACAATGAGCAGTTCTTC.

This chain connects TRBV5-6 to TRBJ2-5; TRBD1 might be the D (6 bases). The germline V and J ends were trimmed by 1 base and 3 bases, with 10 bases remaining between them. This CDR3 comprises 14 residues. CDR1 is SGHDT and CDR2 is YYEEEE in the germline V gene. The CDR3 nucleotides are TGTGCCAGCAGCTTGACAGGGACCGAAGAGACCCAGTACTTC. Translating it yields CASSLTGTEETQYF.

The sample holds many counts of this clonotype. The chain joins TRBV14 to TRBJ2-5; no firm D call. Germline V lookup: CDR1 SGHDN, CDR2 FVKESK. V shed 5 bases and J shed 1 base, with 14 bases lying between them. This CDR3 spans 15 amino acids. CDR3 nucleotide sequence: TGTGCCAGCAGCTCCGAAGTCCAAGCCCAAGAGACCCAGTACTTC. Translated, it gives CASSSEVQAQETQYF.

This clonotype was seen only a few times. V and J are TRBV6-2 or TRBV6-3 and TRBJ2-3; no clear D gene. V shed 6 bases and J shed 1 base, with 14 bases lying between them. Germline V gene lookup returns CDR1 MNHEY and CDR2 SVGEGT. The CDR3 consists of 15 residues. CDR3 amino acids: CASSQVTLGTDTQYF. The CDR3 nucleotides read TGTGCCAGCAGCCAAGTAACCCTTGGCACAGATACGCAGTATTTT.

As for this clonotype: With a much larger clone just one base away, this may be a read error. The chain is built from TRBV11-3 and TRBJ2-7, with TRBD2 identical over 13 bases. The CDR3 sequence is 15 residues long. The V gene's germline CDR1 is SGHNT and CDR2 YENEEA. The CDR3, as DNA: TGTGCCAGCAGCTCCGGACTAGCGGGAGCCTACGTGCAGTACTTC. It is translated as CASSSGLAGAYVQYF.

This chain uses TRBV7-2 with TRBJ1-3; no clear D gene. Germline V gene sequence: CDR1 SGHTA, CDR2 FQGNSA. V lost 5 bases and J 6 bases, leaving 5 bases between the germline ends. The CDR3 sequence is 11 residues long. This CDR3 is CASSRPNTIYF. Written as DNA, the CDR3 is TGTGCCAGCAGCCGGCCAAACACCATATATTTT.

The CDR3 bases are TGTGCCAGCAGTGCAAGCACTTCCCGGGACTCTCCCTACGAGCAGTACTTC. It specifies CASSASTSRDSPYEQYF. V usage is TRBV6-1 and J usage is TRBJ2-7; maybe TRBD2 (6 bases). CDR1 and CDR2 from the germline V gene are MNHNS and SASEGT. Trimming left V 4 bases short and J 2 bases short, with 21 bases between. The CDR3 totals 17 residues.

The chain joins TRBV6-5 to TRBJ2-2; the D gene is possibly TRBD2 (5 bases). V lost 2 bases and J lost 5, with 9 bases in between. The CDR3 spans 14 residues. Germline CDR1 and CDR2: MNHEY and SVGAGI. The CDR3 coding sequence is TGTGCCAGCAGTTACAGTCCGGGAACCGGGGAGCTGTTTTTT. This translates into CASSYSPGTGELFF.

This clonotype appeared many times. The chain employs TRBV20-1 and TRBJ2-1, with 9 nucleotides matching TRBD1. The CDR3 runs to 14 residues. J lost 9 bases, V lost 0 bases, and 6 bases had no gene match. The germline gives CDR1 DFQATT, CDR2 SNEGSKA (reference sequence). CDR3 DNA sequence: TGCAGTGCTAGAGATTATCGGACAGGGGTTGAGCAGTTCTTC. Translating gives CSARDYRTGVEQFF.

This clonotype was detected only a few times. V and J are TRBV12-3 or TRBV12-4 and TRBJ2-7; D call uncertain. The CDR3 is 13 amino acids. With 9 bases removed from V and 4 bases from J, the gap between germline ends came to 16 bases. The CDR3 is CASRHLQRYEQYF. The CDR3 bases are TGTGCCAGTCGACACCTCCAACGATACGAGCAGTACTTC.

This clonotype was counted between two and nine times. The V gene is TRBV7-8, the J gene TRBJ2-3, with TRBD2 matching over 14 bases. With V trimmed by 5 bases and J by 4 bases, 8 bases remained unmatched. From germline, CDR1 is SGHVS and CDR2 FQNEAQ. This CDR3 is built from 17 residues. The CDR3 coding sequence is TGTGCCAGCAGCCCGACTAGCGGGAGGGCCGGGGCAGATACGCAGTATTTT. Protein sequence: CASSPTSGRAGADTQYF.

The gene calls are TRBV9 and TRBJ2-7; 9 nucleotides align to TRBD2. V shed 0 bases, J shed 3 bases, and the junction held 4 bases outside the gene matches. The CDR3 spans 15 residues. Germline CDR1 is SGDLS and CDR2 is YYNGEE. The CDR3 nucleotides are TGTGCCAGCAGCGTAGGAAGTAGCGGGGGCTACGAGCAGTACTTC. This codes for CASSVGSSGGYEQYF.

This clonotype has ten or more counts. DNA of the CDR3: TGCGCCAGCAGTGAGATTCCGGGACTAGCGGGACCCGGGGAGCTGTTTTTT. Translation gives CASSEIPGLAGPGELFF. The chain is built from TRBV10-2 and TRBJ2-2, with TRBD2 matching over 13 bases. CDR3 length: 17 amino acids. Germline trimming cut 2 bases from V and 6 bases from J; bases unmatched to any gene: 6. From germline, CDR1 is WSHSY and CDR2 SAAADI.

Points on this clonotype: One base away lies a much larger clone, so this may be a sequencing read error. The genes are TRBV7-9 and TRBJ1-5; 8 bases are a match to TRBD1. The CDR3 length is 17 residues. Germline CDR1 and CDR2: SEHNR and FQNEAQ (reference sequence). The CDR3: CASRLAGRGRSNQPQHF. CDR3 in DNA: TGTGCCAGCAGATTAGCGGGCAGGGGGCGAAGCAATCAGCCCCAGCATTTT.